The rows below give T cell receptor beta chains drawn from one sample of a study of blood T cell repertoires in COVID-19. Profiled with immunoSEQ multiplex PCR; TCRdb holds only in-frame clones, not every one. The data show a few hundred thousand clones, 75% to 90% seen once. Specimen: PBMCs or T cells enriched from blood (not recorded which). Receptor source: a man younger than 35 who had recovered from COVID-19. CDR3s include the opening cysteine and the closing phenylalanine or tryptophan. The D gene is left open where the match is weak. Rows may omit the clone size; those that give it use once, few, many or a size class.

V	D	length	size	J	DNA	CDR3
TRBV7-2	TRBD1	14	NA	TRBJ1-3	TGTGCCAGCAGCTTAACGACAGGGGGAAACACCATATATTTT	CASSLTTGGNTIYF
TRBV6-2/TRBV6-3	TRBD2	17	NA	TRBJ2-1	TGTGCCAGCAGTTACACCGTAGCGGGAGATCTGTACAATGAGCAGTTCTTC	CASSYTVAGDLYNEQFF
TRBV7-2	TRBD2	13	NA	TRBJ2-1	TGTGCCAGCAGCCCCGGGGGGGGTAATGAGCAGTTCTTC	CASSPGGGNEQFF
TRBV7-9	TRBD2	16	once	TRBJ2-3	TGTGCCAGCAGCTCACTAGCGGAGGGCTTCACAGATACGCAGTATTTT	CASSSLAEGFTDTQYF
TRBV1	NA	17	once	TRBJ2-1	TGCACCAGCAGCCACAGACTAGCGGGGGGCCTCACCAATGAGCAGTTCTTC	CTSSHRLAGGLTNEQFF
TRBV10-3	NA	14	NA	TRBJ2-3	TGTGCCATCGCCAGCGGTGCTAGCACAGATACGCAGTATTTT	CAIASGASTDTQYF
TRBV18	NA	14	NA	TRBJ2-6	TGTGCCAGCCACCCAAGCGAGGGGGCCAACGTCCTGACTTTC	CASHPSEGANVLTF
TRBV9	TRBD1	18	NA	TRBJ2-5	TGTGCCAGCAGCGCCCTAAATCCGGGACAGAACTTACAAGAGACCCAGTACTTC	CASSALNPGQNLQETQYF
TRBV11-2	NA	12	NA	TRBJ1-6	TGTGCCAGCAGTTTTGCGGTTTCACCCCTCCACTTT	CASSFAVSPLHF
TRBV4-3	NA	16	NA	TRBJ2-5	TGCGCCAGCAGCCAAGTCGGTGGGAGAATGACAGAGACCCAGTACTTC	CASSQVGGRMTETQYF
TRBV29-1	TRBD1	12	NA	TRBJ2-7	TGCAGCGCCAAGGACAGGGCCTACGAGCAGTACTTC	CSAKDRAYEQYF
TRBV28	NA	14	NA	TRBJ1-1	TGTGCCAGCAGCCTACCGAGGGTAGGAGCTGAAGCTTTCTTT	CASSLPRVGAEAFF
TRBV28	NA	16	NA	TRBJ2-7	TGTGCCAGCACTTCACCCGCACAGGGTACAACCTACGAGCAGTACTTC	CASTSPAQGTTYEQYF
TRBV5-8	NA	13	NA	TRBJ1-4	TGTGCCAGCGCGGGGAACCTCAGAGGAAAACTGTTTTTT	CASAGNLRGKLFF
TRBV19	NA	14	NA	TRBJ2-1	TGTGCCAGTAGTCCGGCAGGGTACTACAATGAGCAGTTCTTC	CASSPAGYYNEQFF
TRBV5-4	NA	14	NA	TRBJ1-2	TGTGCCAGCAGCGGGATTACTAGGAACTATGGCTACACCTTC	CASSGITRNYGYTF
TRBV4-1	TRBD2	15	NA	TRBJ2-1	TGCGCCAGCAGCCAAGAAGCGGGAGGGCCCAATGAGCAGTTCTTC	CASSQEAGGPNEQFF
TRBV5-5	TRBD1	15	NA	TRBJ2-7	TGTGCCAGCAGCCTTCGGGACAGGGGATGGGGTGAGCAGTACTTC	CASSLRDRGWGEQYF
TRBV12-3/TRBV12-4	NA	13	NA	TRBJ1-2	TGTGCCAGCAGTTTGGTACAGGGTTATGGCTACACCTTC	CASSLVQGYGYTF
TRBV28	NA	15	NA	TRBJ1-2	TGTGCCAGCAGTTTGTCAGGGGATCCTAACTATGGCTACACCTTC	CASSLSGDPNYGYTF
TRBV28	NA	13	NA	TRBJ1-6	TGTGCCAGCCGGACACAAAATAATTCACCCCTCCACTTT	CASRTQNNSPLHF
TRBV15	TRBD1	17	NA	TRBJ2-5	TGTGCCACCAGCACTGGTCGGACAGGGGCCCACCAAGAGACCCAGTACTTC	CATSTGRTGAHQETQYF
TRBV28	NA	14	NA	TRBJ1-5	TGTGCCAGCGGGGGACTCGGGGGCAATCAGCCCCAGCATTTT	CASGGLGGNQPQHF
TRBV5-1	TRBD1	14	NA	TRBJ1-2	TGCGCCAGCAGCCCGATGACAGGGAACTATGGCTACACCTTC	CASSPMTGNYGYTF
TRBV29-1	NA	14	once	TRBJ1-5	TGCAGCGGATCGACAGGTTATAGTGATCAGCCCCAGCATTTT	CSGSTGYSDQPQHF
TRBV7-3	NA	15	NA	TRBJ1-1	TGTGCCAGCAGCTTATGGGCTGACGGCAACACTGAAGCTTTCTTT	CASSLWADGNTEAFF
TRBV6-1	NA	13	NA	TRBJ1-6	TGTGCCAGCAGTGAGGACAGAGATTCACCCCTCCACTTT	CASSEDRDSPLHF
TRBV28	NA	16	NA	TRBJ2-1	TGTGCCAGCAGTCGGGGAGGGCCAGGGGCTCACAATGAGCAGTTCTTC	CASSRGGPGAHNEQFF
TRBV12-3/TRBV12-4	NA	13	NA	TRBJ1-5	TGTGCCAGCAGTTTCGAGGGAAGTCAGCCCCAGCATTTT	CASSFEGSQPQHF
TRBV2	NA	13	NA	TRBJ2-1	TGTGCCAGCAGCGGCAGGGGGGCCGGTGAGCAGTTCTTC	CASSGRGAGEQFF
TRBV7-7	TRBD2	15	NA	TRBJ2-3	TGTGCCAGCAGCGCAGGGACTAGCGGGGGGCATACGCAGTATTTT	CASSAGTSGGHTQYF
TRBV24-1	TRBD1	14	NA	TRBJ1-2	TGTGCCACCAGTGAGGGGGACAGGACCTATGGCTACACCTTC	CATSEGDRTYGYTF
TRBV7-9	NA	12	once	TRBJ1-2	TGTGCCAGCAGCTTGGGACTTCATGGCTACACCTTC	CASSLGLHGYTF
TRBV18	NA	14	once	TRBJ1-4	TGTGCCAGCTCACCCCAGGGTATGCGTGAAAAACTGTTTTTT	CASSPQGMREKLFF
TRBV28	TRBD1	13	once	TRBJ1-1	TGTGCCAGCAGAAACCAGGGGGCAGGCGGAGCTTTCTTT	CASRNQGAGGAFF
TRBV29-1	NA	13	NA	TRBJ2-7	TGCAGCGTGACCTCCCAGACTGCTTCGGGGCAGTACTTC	CSVTSQTASGQYF
TRBV5-1	TRBD1	15	NA	TRBJ2-1	TGCGCCAGCTCCATTAGGACAGGAATCTCCAATGAGCAGTTCTTC	CASSIRTGISNEQFF
TRBV15	TRBD2	19	NA	TRBJ2-7	TGTGCCACCAGCAGAGATGGAACTAGCGGGAGGCCCAACCTCTACGAGCAGTACTTC	CATSRDGTSGRPNLYEQYF
TRBV29-1	NA	13	once	TRBJ2-7	TGCAGCGTTGTATCGACAGGCTCCTACGAGCAGTACTTC	CSVVSTGSYEQYF
TRBV5-4	TRBD1	15	NA	TRBJ1-1	TGTGCCAGCAGCTCAGTATTATCGACAGGGGCTGAAGCTTTCTTT	CASSSVLSTGAEAFF
TRBV5-6	TRBD2	16	NA	TRBJ2-3	TGTGCCAGCAGCTTGGTGGAGCGGGGGGACACAGATACGCAGTATTTT	CASSLVERGDTDTQYF
TRBV4-1	NA	14	NA	TRBJ2-1	TGCGCCAGCAGCCAATCCCGGGGGAACAATGAGCAGTTCTTC	CASSQSRGNNEQFF
TRBV30	TRBD1	13	NA	TRBJ1-2	TGTGCCTGGAGGTTACAGGGGTCCTATGGCTACACCTTC	CAWRLQGSYGYTF
TRBV10-2	TRBD1	13	NA	TRBJ1-2	TGCGCCAGCAGCCCAGGGGGGAACTATGGCTACACCTTC	CASSPGGNYGYTF
TRBV4-3	TRBD1	16	NA	TRBJ1-6	TGCGCCAGCAGCCACGGGACAGTTAGTTTTAATTCACCCCTCCACTTT	CASSHGTVSFNSPLHF